Given below is one T cell receptor (gamma chain) in context. This clone was observed a few times. There is no known antigen for this receptor. The sample holds no much larger clone one base away, and base qualities are not on file. The library was built by means of multiplex PCR. The run used an Illumina MiSeq. Each sorted gammadelta T cell sample was sequenced for both the TCR gamma (TRG) and TCR delta (TRD) chains. From the authors' description of their analysis: Repertoire analyses included clonotype tree plots, accumulated frequency of the top 20 clonotypes, diversity index (DI) and D75 metrics. Public reads were reanalyzed in TCRdb with CATT, and rows carrying the same DNA were merged afterwards. For this entry, the V and J calls and clone size follow TCRdb and not the study's own pipeline. The sample table records over 25,000 gamma-chain clones; less than 3.5% of these occur just once. Of the sample, roughly 30% falls within the top ten clones.

For bulk TCR repertoire analysis, Vgamma9/Vdelta2+ and Vdelta2-negative gammadelta T cell populations were flow-sorted out of peripheral blood mononuclear cells. Measured from the cysteine to the phenylalanine, the CDR3 is 9 residues long. The kept DNA is CDR3 alone, 27 bases in frame from the first base. According to the germline V gene (reference sequence), CDR1 reads GITISATS and CDR2 reads ISYDGTV. The data belong to a study of γδ T cells in repeated Plasmodium falciparum infection (dated by TCRdb to the early 2020s). In the study overall: Malian children exposed to intense seasonal malaria transmission were enrolled in the natural-infection arm and compared with Australian children matched for age and gender. Malian gammadelta TCR repertoires were analysed cross-sectionally during no-transmission periods and longitudinally across acute febrile malaria episodes. Five malaria-naive U.S. adults underwent four controlled human malaria infections by bites from P. falciparum NF54-infected Anopheles stephensi mosquitoes over about 640 days. The study looked at how repeated Plasmodium falciparum infection shapes the human gammadelta T cell repertoire, using both natural infection in Mali and controlled human malaria infection. Controlled-infection subjects were sampled at baseline, immediately before selected infections, and 21 days after each infection.

General conclusions and limits of the study: Vgamma9/Vdelta2+ TCR repertoires kept a highly stable polyclonal repertoire across time and infection, and many TCRgamma sequences overlapped between individuals. Compared with the repertoires of Australian children, the Vdelta2-negative gammadelta TCR repertoires of Malian children appeared more clonally expanded, less diverse and less shared. Because the controlled-infection cohort was small, analysis of inter-individual variability in gammadelta T cell responses was limited. The Malian cohort came from a small rural village of predominantly one ethnic group, limiting generalizability. Repeated controlled infections appeared to drive waves of new clonotype selection in Vdelta2-negative, largely Vdelta1+, gammadelta TCR repertoires.

The V and J genes are TRGV9 and TRGJ1 or TRGJ2. In the absence of a J gene in TCRdb, the DNA was matched to germline to assign it here. Sequenced material: gamma-delta T cells from blood. The sequence was collected from a pool of human donors (malaria-infected and uninfected, not separated). The bases read TGTGCGAGGCTGTTCGAGAAACTCTTT. This gives the protein CARLFEKLF.